A single sample is the source of the 11 T cell receptor beta chains below, sequenced in a study of shared clonotypes between healthy human individuals (dated by TCRdb to the early 2020s). The library was generated by the immunoSEQ multiplex PCR assay. TCRdb retrieved this table from immuneACCESS and kept in-frame rearrangements only. Not all clones are present; in checked studies, unresolved V genes account for under half, and no reason is known for the remainder. The sample yields about 92,000 clones; 60% to 75% were counted once. The top ten hold 50% of the sample. Sequencing was carried out using memory CD8+ T cells sorted from blood. Explained via the paper, the cell subset or site label denotes: CD45RO+ cells pooled with CCR7-negative TemRA cells. These receptors came from a man aged 25-40 years in good health.

The CDR3 sequence is CASSAGLAGDEQFF. CDR3 in DNA: TGTGCCAGCAGCGCCGGTTTAGCGGGAGACGAGCAGTTCTTC. The rearrangement links TRBV11-2 to TRBJ2-1; TRBD2 aligns across 9 bases. Per germline, CDR1 SGHAT and CDR2 FQNNGV. J lost 10 bases, V lost 5 bases, and 9 bases had no gene match. This CDR3 has 14 amino acids.

This clone was recorded many times. This chain connects TRBV5-5 to TRBJ1-4, with no clear D. Germline V CDR1 and CDR2: SGHKS, YYEKEE (reference sequence). CDR3 size: 15 residues. Trimming shortened V by 2 bases and J by 5 bases, and 13 bases separated the two germline ends. The CDR3 DNA sequence: TGTGCCAGCAGCTTTACGGACGAGAAGAATGAAAAACTGTTTTTT. It specifies CASSFTDEKNEKLFF.

This clone was seen repeatedly, ten times or more. The V gene is TRBV27, the J gene TRBJ2-3; D uncertain. Trimming pared 7 bases from V and 6 bases from J, leaving 17 bases between. The CDR3 contains 14 residues. Germline loops: CDR1 MNHEY, CDR2 SMNVEV (reference sequence). CDR3 residues: CASTVGPYHDTQYF. CDR3 DNA sequence: TGTGCCAGCACCGTCGGACCGTATCACGATACGCAGTATTTT.

The rearrangement uses TRBV5-1 and TRBJ2-2; 11 bases are a match to TRBD2. From germline, CDR1 is SGHRS and CDR2 YFSETQ. J gave up 4 bases and V 4 bases, and 6 bases lay outside the gene matches. This CDR3 is built from 16 residues. The CDR3 spells CASSTLSGRGTGELFF. In DNA, the CDR3 is TGCGCCAGCAGCACCCTTAGCGGGAGGGGCACCGGGGAGCTGTTTTTT. Variable domain in full (rest from reference TRBV5-1 and TRBJ2-2): KAGVTQTPRYLIKTRGQQVTLSCSPISGHRSVSWYQQTPGQGLQFLFEYFSETQRNKGNFPGRFSGRQFSNSRSEMNVSTLELGDSALYLCASSTLSGRGTGELFFGEGSRLTVL.

This clone was detected many times. The chain is built from TRBV10-3 and TRBJ2-7; the match to TRBD2 covers 8 bases. Germline CDR1 ENHRY, CDR2 SYGVKD. The CDR3 sequence is 18 residues long. The trim removed 0 bases at V and 2 bases at J, leaving 12 bases unmatched. Written as DNA, the CDR3 is TGTGCCATCAGTGAGTCGGCGGGAGGACCCCTCGGTCCCTACGAGCAGTACTTC. Translating it yields CAISESAGGPLGPYEQYF.

This chain connects TRBV5-1 to TRBJ2-7, with D unresolved. CDR3 size: 15 residues. Germline lookup yields CDR1 SGHRS and CDR2 YFSETQ. Trimming pared 4 bases from V and 3 bases from J, leaving 17 bases between. CDR3 nucleotide sequence: TGCGCCAGCAGCAAGAACACAGAGACTGGCTACGAGCAGTACTTC. Its protein product is CASSKNTETGYEQYF.

The V gene is TRBV15, the J gene TRBJ2-1; 11 positions agree with TRBD2. The CDR3 contains 16 residues. Germline V gene lookup returns CDR1 LNHNV and CDR2 YYDKDF (reference sequence). V dropped 2 bases and J dropped 6; count of bases not matched to a gene: 6. This chain's CDR3 is CATSRPGTSGFNEQFF. The CDR3 nucleotides are TGTGCCACCAGCAGACCCGGGACTAGCGGATTCAATGAGCAGTTCTTC.

This sequence joins TRBV5-4 and TRBJ2-2, with 10 bases lining up with TRBD2. The CDR3 sequence is 17 residues long. CDR1 and CDR2 (germline): SGHNT, YYREEE (reference sequence). The J segment lost 5 bases and the V segment lost 0 bases, leaving 7 bases of the junction unmatched. The CDR3 DNA follows: TGTGCCAGCAGCTTGGGGGTCAGAGCGGGAGGGACCGGGGAGCTGTTTTTT. Its translation is CASSLGVRAGGTGELFF.

The chain carries TRBV23-1 and TRBJ2-7; weak D call: TRBD1 (5 bases). TRBV23-1 is flagged as an ORF with uncertain function. V was trimmed by 5 bases and J by 2 bases, leaving 22 bases between them. The CDR3 has 17 residues. The CDR3 here is CASSGPRTVGATYEQYF. DNA for the CDR3: TGCGCCAGCAGTGGTCCCAGGACGGTAGGGGCTACCTACGAGCAGTACTTC.

This chain links TRBV2 with TRBJ2-2, with 7 bases matching TRBD2. This CDR3 is 14 amino acids long. V was clipped by 4 bases and J by 6 bases; unmatched bases: 5. Germline CDR1 and CDR2: SNHLY and FYNNEI. CDR3 sequence (DNA): TGTGCCAGCAGTGGTCTACTAGCGTCCGGGGAGCTGTTTTTT. It specifies CASSGLLASGELFF.

As to this clone: The junction differs from germline at one of its ends, possibly a read error. J is TRBJ2-7 and V is TRBV7-9; D tentatively fits TRBD1 or TRBD2 (5 bases each). This CDR3 spans 11 amino acids. Germline CDR1 SEHNR, CDR2 FQNEAQ (reference sequence). Here the CDR3 DNA reads TGTGCCAGCACCGATGGGACCCAGCAGTACTTT. Protein sequence: CASTDGTQQYF.